These T cell receptor beta chains were read from a single sample in a study of OX40 agonist ivuxolimab in advanced cancers. The protocol was immunoSEQ multiplex PCR, while the TCRdb copy is restricted to in-frame clones and leaves out a portion. The data show 70,000 to 75,000 clones, 65% to 90% seen once. The sequenced sample was CD4+ or CD8+ T cells sorted from blood, obtained in a trial of the OX40 agonist ivuxolimab. The receptors stem from an adult with an advanced solid tumor such as melanoma, head and neck, liver or kidney cancer. Both conserved end residues are part of each CDR3. The D gene is left open where the match is weak. Clone size is shown for a subset of rows, as once, few, many or a class of expanded clone.

>15|TRBJ2-5|.|TRBV4-3|.
TGCGCCAGCAGCCCCTTGGGGCAGGGGCAAGAGACCCAGTACTTC
CASSPLGQGQETQYF
>13|TRBJ2-5|.|TRBV7-6|.
TGTGCCAGCAGCTTATCTTACACGGAGACCCAGTACTTC
CASSLSYTETQYF
>16|TRBJ2-7|TRBD2|TRBV7-2|.
TGTGCCAGCGGACGGGGGCTAGCGGGAGGGCAGAGGGAGCAGTACTTC
CASGRGLAGGQREQYF
>15|TRBJ2-3|.|TRBV7-2|.
TGTGCCAGCAGCCAGGTTAATAGACCCCCAGATACGCAGTATTTT
CASSQVNRPPDTQYF
>13|TRBJ1-2|TRBD1|TRBV2|.
TGTGCCAGCAGAACGGGACAGGGGTTGGGCTACACCTTC
CASRTGQGLGYTF
>16|TRBJ2-1|.|TRBV18|.
TGTGCCAGCTCACCACTCCCACAGGGCTCCTACAATGAGCAGTTCTTC
CASSPLPQGSYNEQFF
>15|TRBJ2-5|TRBD2|TRBV18|.
TGTGCCAGCTCACCAACCGGGACTAGCGGGACAACCCAGTACTTC
CASSPTGTSGTTQYF
>16|TRBJ2-1|TRBD2|TRBV5-4|few
TGTGCCAGCAGCCCCCACGGGACTAGCGGAGGCAATGAGCAGTTCTTC
CASSPHGTSGGNEQFF
>12|TRBJ2-7|.|TRBV7-2|.
TGTGCCAGCAGCTTCGATTCCTACGAGCAGTACTTC
CASSFDSYEQYF
>14|TRBJ1-2|.|TRBV6-1|few
TGTGCCAGCAGCAGGGACGGGTCTGAGGGGAGCTACACCTTC
CASSRDGSEGSYTF
>14|TRBJ2-1|TRBD2|TRBV7-3|once
TGTGCCAGCAGCTTAGGGACTAGCGGAGGGGGGCAGTTCTTC
CASSLGTSGGGQFF
>13|TRBJ2-1|.|TRBV30|once
TGTGCCTGGAGTGTGCGTCGCGGCGATGAGCAGTTCTTC
CAWSVRRGDEQFF
>13|TRBJ2-7|TRBD1|TRBV11-2|once
TGTGCCAGCAGCTTGGACAGGGATGACGAGCAGTACTTC
CASSLDRDDEQYF
>13|TRBJ1-5|.|TRBV30|.
TGTGCCTGGCAACGAGGGGCAGGACAGCCCCAGCATTTT
CAWQRGAGQPQHF
>13|TRBJ1-1|.|TRBV27|.
TGTGCCAGCAGCTCCGGACTGCTGTTAGAAGCTTTCTTT
CASSSGLLLEAFF
>14|TRBJ1-3|.|TRBV4-1|.
TGCGCCAGCAGCCCGGCCCTAGGAGTAAACACCATATATTTT
CASSPALGVNTIYF
>11|TRBJ1-2|TRBD1|TRBV28|.
TGTGCCGGTGGGACAGGCTATGGCTACACCTTC
CAGGTGYGYTF
>16|TRBJ2-2|TRBD1|TRBV6-5|.
TGTGCCAGCAGTTACCGGCAGGGGGCGGTCACCGGGGAGCTGTTTTTT
CASSYRQGAVTGELFF